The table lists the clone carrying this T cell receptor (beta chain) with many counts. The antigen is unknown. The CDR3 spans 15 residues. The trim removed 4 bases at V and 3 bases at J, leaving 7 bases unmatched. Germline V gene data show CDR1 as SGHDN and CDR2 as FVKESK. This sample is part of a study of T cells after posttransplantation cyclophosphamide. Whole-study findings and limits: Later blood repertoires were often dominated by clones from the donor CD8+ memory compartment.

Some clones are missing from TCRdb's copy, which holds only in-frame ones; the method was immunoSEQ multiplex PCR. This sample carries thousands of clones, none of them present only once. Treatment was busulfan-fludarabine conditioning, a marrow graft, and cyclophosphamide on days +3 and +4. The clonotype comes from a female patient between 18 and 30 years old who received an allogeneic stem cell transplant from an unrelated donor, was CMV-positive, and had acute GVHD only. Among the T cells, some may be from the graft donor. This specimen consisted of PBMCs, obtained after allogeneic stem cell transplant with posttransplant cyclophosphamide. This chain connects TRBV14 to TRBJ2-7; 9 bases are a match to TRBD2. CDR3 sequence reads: CASSLLAGVNYEQYF. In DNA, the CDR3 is TGTGCCAGCAGCCTATTAGCGGGAGTAAACTACGAGCAGTACTTC.